One and the same sample provided the 21 T cell receptor beta chains below, sequenced in a study of T cell repertoires in cytomegalovirus infection. TCRdb re-called the reads through MiXCR, storing one row per CDR3 protein. Here the sample spans roughly 730,000 distinct CDR3 sequences, around 30% being singletons. No cognate antigen is known for these TCRs. The starting material was cultured PBMCs, obtained from culture after CMV antigen stimulation. Receptors originate from a human donor in good health (CMV status not recorded). Some clones in this sample may be carry-over from other donors' samples.

This chain joins TRBV5-6 and TRBJ2-4, with TRBD1 identical over 7 bases. This CDR3 has 11 residues. Germline-derived CDR1 and CDR2 are SGHDT and YYEEEE. V gave up 9 bases and J gave up 7 bases; unmatched junction bases: 4. The CDR3 bases are TGTGCCAACACAGGGGCGAACATTCAGTACTTC. Translation: CANTGANIQYF. Using reference TRBV5-6 and TRBJ2-4 for the parts outside the CDR3, the full variable domain is DAGVTQSPTHLIKTRGQQVTLRCSPKSGHDTVSWYQQALGQGPQFIFQYYEEEERQRGNFPDRFSGHQFPNYSSELNVNALLLGDSALYLCANTGANIQYFGAGTRLSVL.

To note about this clonotype: A much more abundant neighbour one base away suggests this may be a read error. The rearrangement joins TRBV7-2 to TRBJ2-3, with 7 nucleotides matching TRBD1. CDR1 is SGHTA and CDR2 is FQGNSA in the germline V gene. The CDR3 loop spans 17 amino acids. In DNA form, the CDR3 reads TGTGCCAGCTGCTTAGCGCAGGGGGAGTCCTCCACAGATACGCAGTATTTT. Translated: CASCLAQGESSTDTQYF.

This clonotype was seen more than once but under ten times. V usage is TRBV30 and J usage is TRBJ1-5; unclear D gene. The V gene lost 1 base and the J gene lost 3 bases, with 7 bases spanning the gap. Germline lookup yields CDR1 GTSNPN and CDR2 SVGIG (reference sequence). The CDR3 length is 13 residues. The chain's CDR3 is CAWSGGHNQPQHF. CDR3 bases: TGTGCCTGGAGTGGCGGGCACAATCAGCCCCAGCATTTT.

This clonotype has a handful of counts. V is TRBV27 and J is TRBJ1-4; a weak D match, TRBD1 (5 bases). V gave up 5 bases and J gave up 8 bases, with 18 bases separating them. Germline CDR1 and CDR2: MNHEY and SMNVEV (reference sequence). The length of the CDR3 is 15 residues. CDR3 in amino acids: CASSIPKTRDEKLFF. CDR3 coding DNA: TGTGCCAGCAGTATACCTAAGACCAGGGACGAAAAACTGTTTTTT.

The rearrangement links TRBV10-2 to TRBJ2-7; TRBD1 agrees at 10 bases. Germline trimming cut 9 bases from V and 6 bases from J; bases unmatched to any gene: 8. The CDR3 is made up of 13 amino acids. Germline assignment: CDR1 WSHSY and CDR2 SAAADI. The CDR3 bases are TGCGCCAGAGGAAGTGACAGGGGGCCCGAGCAGTACTTC. Translating gives CARGSDRGPEQYF.

The chain links TRBV20-1 to TRBJ1-1; D ambiguous. Germline loops: CDR1 DFQATT, CDR2 SNEGSKA (reference sequence). The V end was cut by 3 bases, the J end by 3 bases, with 8 bases between. The CDR3 totals 12 residues. The CDR3 DNA is TGCAGTGCTAGTACTGGAGACACTGAAGCTTTCTTT. It translates to CSASTGDTEAFF.

V is TRBV19 and J is TRBJ1-6; D may be TRBD1 (6 bases). The CDR3 extends over 16 amino acids. CDR1 and CDR2 (germline): LNHDA, SQIVND (reference sequence). The V end was cut by 7 bases, the J end by 7 bases, with 20 bases between. The CDR3 loop is CASKARKGQKNSPLHF. The CDR3 nucleotides read TGTGCCAGTAAAGCTAGAAAGGGACAAAAGAATTCACCCCTCCACTTT.

The chain employs TRBV2 and TRBJ2-4, with D unclear. V was clipped by 3 bases and J by 1 base, with 7 bases between them. CDR1 is SNHLY and CDR2 is FYNNEI in the germline V gene. The CDR3 length is 14 residues. CDR3: CASSERQAKNIQYF. CDR3 bases: TGTGCCAGCAGTGAGCGGCAGGCCAAAAACATTCAGTACTTC.

This clonotype was observed a handful of times. The chain links TRBV12-3 or TRBV12-4 to TRBJ1-1; D is possibly TRBD1 (6 bases). CDR3 length: 14 amino acids. V shed 5 bases and J shed 11 bases, with 21 bases lying between them. For the CDR3, the DNA is TGTGCCAGCAGTCCCCGGGGGGCAGGGGTCTCCGCTTTCTTT. The encoded protein is CASSPRGAGVSAFF.

This clonotype is medium-sized. The junction departs from germline at one end; a sequencing error may be responsible. The chain combines TRBV12-3 or TRBV12-4 with TRBJ1-1, with D uncertain. This CDR3 is 13 amino acids long. The CDR3 sequence: CASSLGVNTEAFF. CDR3 nucleotide sequence: TGTGCCAGCAGCTTAGGTGTGAACACTGAAGCTTTCTTT.

The J gene is TRBJ1-2, the V gene TRBV4-2; the D gene is possibly TRBD1 (6 bases). CDR1 is LGHNA, CDR2 YNFKEQ, per germline. Trimming removed 0 bases at V and 4 bases at J, with 9 bases between. The CDR3 is 14 amino acids. This chain's CDR3 is CASSQEGGGYGYTF. The CDR3 bases are TGTGCCAGCAGCCAAGAAGGGGGGGGCTATGGCTACACCTTC.

This clonotype was recorded many times. The genes are TRBV6-2 or TRBV6-3 and TRBJ1-6, with D unresolved. With 0 bases removed from V and 5 bases from J, the gap between germline ends came to 2 bases. This CDR3 has 13 amino acids. In germline, CDR1 is MNHEY, CDR2 SVGEGT. This CDR3 reads CASSYSDNSPLHF. The CDR3 DNA follows: TGTGCCAGCAGTTACTCGGATAATTCACCCCTCCACTTT.

V and J are TRBV6-6 and TRBJ2-7; weak D call: TRBD1 (5 bases). Trimming left V 0 bases short and J 7 bases short, with 13 bases between. Germline lookup yields CDR1 MNHNY and CDR2 SVGAGI (reference sequence). The CDR3 sequence is 14 residues long. The CDR3 coding sequence is TGTGCCAGCAGTTACTCCTTAAGGGGTAGGGAGCAGTACTTC. The encoded protein is CASSYSLRGREQYF.

The table lists this clonotype with a few counts. The rearrangement links TRBV18 to TRBJ2-1; D perhaps matches TRBD1 (5 bases). This CDR3 comprises 15 residues. The V gene lost 1 base and the J gene lost 2 bases, with 9 bases spanning the gap. Germline loops: CDR1 KGHSH, CDR2 LQKENI. CDR3: CASSPQSGTYNEQFF. DNA of the CDR3: TGTGCCAGCTCACCACAGTCAGGGACCTACAATGAGCAGTTCTTC.

In this sample, this clonotype turned up many times. The V call is TRBV7-2, the J call TRBJ2-7; TRBD2 matches at 9 bases. V was pared by 1 base and J by 4 bases, with 8 bases of the junction left unmatched. Germline V CDR1 and CDR2: SGHTA, FQGNSA. This CDR3 spans 16 amino acids. The CDR3 spells CASSLVGGRAEYEQYF. DNA for the CDR3: TGTGCCAGCAGCTTAGTGGGCGGGAGGGCCGAGTACGAGCAGTACTTC.

This clonotype has only a few counts. The DNA for the CDR3 is TGCGCCAGCAGCCAAGGGTTACGGGGGCGGGGGGAGCTGTTTTTT. Translating gives CASSQGLRGRGELFF. The genes are TRBV4-1 and TRBJ2-2; D is possibly TRBD1 or TRBD2 (6 bases each). Germline CDR1 is MGHRA and CDR2 is YSYEKL. The CDR3 has 15 residues. Trimming took 1 base from V and 8 from J, leaving 14 bases between them.

This clonotype came up a few times. V and J are TRBV10-3 and TRBJ1-2, with D maybe TRBD1 (5 bases). V was shortened by 6 bases and J by 2 bases, with 10 bases between the two germline ends. Germline V gives CDR1 ENHRY, CDR2 SYGVKD. The CDR3 contains 13 residues. The CDR3 here is CAIRGGHNYGYTF. CDR3 DNA sequence: TGTGCCATCAGAGGAGGACACAACTATGGCTACACCTTC.

This clonotype has just a few counts. The junction differs from germline at one of its ends, possibly a read error. The chain has TRBV7-6 and TRBJ1-1; D is ambiguous. This CDR3 comprises 14 residues. Germline CDR1 and CDR2: SGHVS and FNYEAQ. CDR3 sequence reads: CANSPYSMNTEAFF. CDR3 coding DNA: TGTGCCAACAGCCCGTACAGCATGAACACTGAAGCTTTCTTT.

This clonotype has at least ten counts. V and J are TRBV7-2 and TRBJ2-7; D may correspond to TRBD1 or TRBD2 (5 bases each). The CDR3 runs 13 residues. Germline CDR1 is SGHTA and CDR2 is FQGNSA. The germline V and J ends were trimmed by 5 bases and 2 bases, with 10 bases remaining between them. The CDR3 coding sequence is TGTGCCAGCAGCCCACCGGGGCCCTACGAGCAGTACTTC. Translating it yields CASSPPGPYEQYF.

This clonotype occurred many times. V is TRBV7-2 and J is TRBJ2-5; possible D gene TRBD1, 5 bases. Germline values: CDR1 SGHTA, CDR2 FQGNSA. The CDR3 length is 16 residues. Trimming stripped 1 base from V and 1 base from J, with 13 bases between. The DNA for the CDR3 is TGTGCCAGCAGCTTAGATGGACATCGGGCCCAAGAGACCCAGTACTTC. Translation gives CASSLDGHRAQETQYF. Drawing the rest from reference TRBV7-2 and TRBJ2-5, the complete variable domain is GAGVSQSPSNKVTEKGKDVELRCDPISGHTALYWYRQSLGQGLEFLIYFQGNSAPDKSGLPSDRFSAERTGGSVSTLTIQRTQQEDSAVYLCASSLDGHRAQETQYFGPGTRLLVL.

The V call is TRBV2, the J call TRBJ1-4; D remains ambiguous. Germline V CDR1 and CDR2: SNHLY, FYNNEI. CDR3 length: 11 amino acids. With 7 bases removed from V and 8 bases from J, the gap between germline ends came to 8 bases. Here the CDR3 reads CASKEEEKLFF. The CDR3 DNA is TGTGCCAGCAAAGAAGAGGAAAAACTGTTTTTT.